These 12 T cell receptor beta chains share one sample of origin, sequenced in a study of response to subunit inactivated influenza vaccine. In TCRdb, the RT-PCR reads were re-called with MiXCR into one record per CDR3 protein. The sample comprises some 500,000 distinct CDR3 sequences, roughly 13% of which are singletons, and 10% to 15% rests with the top ten. Sequencing used PBMCs from blood, obtained 40 to 50 days after vaccination. These TCRs come from a man in his fifties or sixties who received an inactivated influenza vaccine.

This clonotype showed up just once. A read error may be the cause here, since a much bigger clone is one base away. The chain carries TRBV20-1 and TRBJ2-1, with 12 bases identical to TRBD2. CDR1 and CDR2 from the germline V gene are DFQATT and SNEGSKA (reference sequence). V shed 5 bases and J 8 bases; nucleotides not matched to a gene: 10. CDR3 size: 15 residues. The CDR3 nucleotides are TGCAGTGCTGCTCGACGGACTAGCGGGGATCATGAGCAGTTCTTC. This encodes CSAARRTSGDHEQFF.

The rearrangement uses TRBV11-2 and TRBJ2-7; D is uncertain. Germline lookup yields CDR1 SGHAT and CDR2 FQNNGV. Trimming stripped 3 bases from V and 5 bases from J, with 8 bases between. The CDR3 has 12 amino acids. The CDR3 DNA is TGTGCCAGCAGCTTTGAGAGCCACGAGCAGTACTTC. Encoded protein: CASSFESHEQYF. The full variable domain, with the rest looked up from reference TRBV11-2 and TRBJ2-7, is EAGVAQSPRYKIIEKRQSVAFWCNPISGHATLYWYQQILGQGPKLLIQFQNNGVVDDSQLPKDRFSAERLKGVDSTLKIQPAKLEDSAVYLCASSFESHEQYFGPGTRLTVT.

This clonotype came up a few times. The DNA of the CDR3 is TGTGCCAGCAGCACTTCGAGTTACGGGGAGCTGTTTTTT. Its protein product is CASSTSSYGELFF. The chain has TRBV6-2 or TRBV6-3 and TRBJ2-2; D is unresolved. The CDR3 is 13 residues long. From germline, CDR1 is MNHEY and CDR2 SVGEGT. V lost 6 bases, J lost 7 bases, and 12 bases lay in between.

This clonotype was detected ten times or more. The V and J genes are TRBV12-3 or TRBV12-4 and TRBJ2-1, with 7 bases fitting TRBD1. V was clipped by 4 bases and J by 14 bases; unmatched bases: 5. CDR3 length equals 11 residues. In DNA, the CDR3 is TGTGCCAGCAGTTCAGGGACAGTAGAGTTCTTC. Encoded protein: CASSSGTVEFF.

In its sample, this clonotype was seen a few times. The chain employs TRBV20-1 and TRBJ2-5; tentatively, D is TRBD2 (5 bases). The CDR3 contains 11 residues. Trimming cost V 7 bases and J 4 bases, with 10 bases left between them. Germline CDR1 reads DFQATT; CDR2 reads SNEGSKA (reference sequence). The CDR3 reads CSGIGGETQYF. CDR3 in DNA: TGCAGTGGTATAGGAGGAGAGACCCAGTACTTC.

The chain combines TRBV27 with TRBJ2-3, with TRBD2 identical over 16 bases. This CDR3 comprises 17 residues. J lost 6 bases, V lost 5 bases, and 8 bases had no gene match. Germline V CDR1 and CDR2: MNHEY, SMNVEV (reference sequence). In DNA form, the CDR3 reads TGTGCCAGCAGTCCGGGACTAGCGGGAGGGCCATGGGATACGCAGTATTTT. It translates to CASSPGLAGGPWDTQYF.

This clonotype has more than one count but fewer than ten. The rearrangement joins TRBV6-1 to TRBJ2-3, with 8 nucleotides matching TRBD1. The CDR3 length is 14 residues. V shed 8 bases and J 0 bases; nucleotides not matched to a gene: 4. Germline-derived CDR1 and CDR2 are MNHNS and SASEGT. The chain's CDR3 is CASSRQGSTDTQYF. Here the CDR3 DNA reads TGTGCCAGCTCAAGACAGGGGAGCACAGATACGCAGTATTTT.

The J gene is TRBJ1-2, the V gene TRBV28; no reliable D call. V gave up 5 bases and J gave up 7 bases, with 11 bases separating them. This CDR3 region has 12 residues. Germline CDR1 and CDR2: MDHEN and SYDVKM. As DNA, the CDR3 is TGTGCCAGCAGTCGTGCCCTAGCTGGCTACACCTTC. The encoded protein is CASSRALAGYTF.

This clonotype was recorded a few times. V usage is TRBV5-5 and J usage is TRBJ1-1, with a tentative D call TRBD1 (6 bases). The CDR3 runs 14 residues. Germline CDR1 reads SGHKS; CDR2 reads YYEKEE (reference sequence). The V and J ends lost 0 bases and 7 bases respectively, with 13 bases between them. CDR3 residues: CASSLAAGAGEAFF. Here the CDR3 DNA reads TGTGCCAGCAGCTTGGCCGCAGGGGCTGGTGAAGCTTTCTTT.

This clonotype was counted at least ten times. The rearrangement joins TRBV10-3 to TRBJ2-5; 8 nucleotides line up with TRBD1. This CDR3 has 14 amino acids. Germline-derived CDR1 and CDR2 are ENHRY and SYGVKD. Unmatched junction bases numbered 8, after V lost 6 bases and J lost 5 bases. In nucleotides, the CDR3 is TGTGCCATCAGCCCGGCGACAGGGGCGGAGACCCAGTACTTC. It yields the protein CAISPATGAETQYF.

This clonotype showed up just once. The chain joins TRBV7-9 to TRBJ2-3; D is perhaps TRBD2 (6 bases). This CDR3 has 17 amino acids. Trimming shortened V by 1 base and J by 0 bases, and 14 bases separated the two germline ends. Germline CDR1 SEHNR, CDR2 FQNEAQ (reference sequence). The CDR3 coding sequence is TGTGCCAGCAGCTTAGACCCGAGGAGCGGGAGCACAGATACGCAGTATTTT. The encoded protein is CASSLDPRSGSTDTQYF.

The CDR3 DNA sequence: TGTGCCAGCAGCTTGGCCGTCTTCGCAGGGGGATACGAGCAGTACTTC. Protein product: CASSLAVFAGGYEQYF. V and J are TRBV5-6 and TRBJ2-7; TRBD1 aligns across 7 bases. Germline CDR1 SGHDT, CDR2 YYEEEE. V was pared by 0 bases and J by 4 bases, with 10 bases of the junction left unmatched. This CDR3 has 16 amino acids.